The source of this T cell receptor (beta chain) is a study of blood T cell repertoires in COVID-19. The CDR3 has 16 residues. Per the germline V gene, CDR1 is MGHRA and CDR2 is YSYEKL. Trimming cost V 3 bases and J 5 bases, with 16 bases left between them. Sequencing used immunoSEQ multiplex PCR; TCRdb keeps in-frame clones, though not all of them. The sample carries 150,000 to 200,000 clones, 65% to 85% recorded once. The TCR sequence derives from a man in his 70s who had been exposed to COVID-19. This chain links TRBV4-1 with TRBJ2-2; possibly TRBD1 for D (6 bases). Sequenced sample: PBMCs or T cells enriched from blood (not recorded which). The CDR3 DNA reads TGCGCCAGCAGCCAGGAACAGGGAAGATGGACCGGGGAGCTGTTTTTT. Protein sequence: CASSQEQGRWTGELFF.